The entry below describes one T cell receptor (beta chain). Its cognate antigen is unknown. Sequencing targeted expressed TCRB transcripts, as all isolated RNA had been reverse transcribed. TCRdb's table, derived via immunoSEQ multiplex PCR, lists solely in-frame clones and lacks some. This sample has a few hundred thousand clones; about 15% occur once, and the top ten carry approximately 0.02%. CD4+ cells of the naive, central memory, regulatory and stem cell-like memory types were sorted via CD45RO/CCR7/CD25/CD127/CD95/CD27. Per germline, CDR1 SGHVS and CDR2 FNYEAQ. Trimming at V came to 5 bases and at J to 5 bases, leaving 9 bases not matched to a gene. This CDR3 contains 15 residues. This sample stems from a study of beta chain features in type 1 diabetes. As for the study in general: No age, gender or cell yield differences were seen between patients and healthy donors.

Overall study findings and caveats: Researchers report that Type 1 diabetes patients had moderately but significantly shorter TCRB CDR3s across all four CD4+ subsets.

The chain carries TRBV7-6 and TRBJ2-1, with 7 bases identical to TRBD2. The sample comprised naive CD4+ T cells from blood. The sequence was obtained from a woman between 18 and 29 years old in good health. The CDR3 reads CASSMRLATHNEQFF. In DNA, the CDR3 is TGTGCCAGCAGCATGCGACTAGCTACTCACAATGAGCAGTTCTTC.